The 7 T cell receptor beta chains in this list originate from one sample, sequenced in a study of regulatory T cells in long-lasting Graves disease. Building the TCR beta libraries relied on iRepertoire HTBI primers, and CDR3 regions underwent Arm-PCR. Each CDR3 protein gets one entry after TCRdb re-called the multiplex PCR reads with MiXCR. The sample has about 440,000 distinct CDR3 sequences, more than 12% seen once. Time point: newly diagnosed GD, antithyroid drugs for less than 3 months. PBMC RNA served as the TCR library source. This same sample was also part of a study on T cells in Graves' hyperthyroidism and ophthalmopathy.

The sequencing here drew on peripheral blood mononuclear cells (PBMCs), taken at new diagnosis, from a patient treated with antithyroid drugs. All receptors derive from a woman aged 25 to 39 with Graves disease.

This clonotype was detected many times. V and J are TRBV20-1 and TRBJ2-1; TRBD2 aligns across 9 bases. The germline CDR1 and CDR2 sequences are DFQATT and SNEGSKA (reference sequence). V shed 2 bases, J shed 8 bases, and the junction held 16 bases outside the gene matches. CDR3 length: 17 residues. CDR3 sequence reads: CSARSPGLAGPGDEQFF. CDR3 in DNA: TGCAGTGCTAGATCCCCGGGGCTAGCGGGACCCGGGGATGAGCAGTTCTTC.

Note on this clonotype: With a far larger clone one base away, a read error is the likely cause. The rearrangement joins TRBV20-1 to TRBJ2-7; 13 bases line up with TRBD2. Germline trimming cut 5 bases from V and 7 bases from J; bases unmatched to any gene: 14. CDR3 size: 16 residues. Germline assignment: CDR1 DFQATT and CDR2 SNEGSKA (reference sequence). The chain's CDR3 is CSAGIERTSGSNEQYF. CDR3 DNA: TGCAGTGCTGGGATTGAGAGGACTAGCGGGAGTAATGAGCAGTACTTC.

This clonotype has ten or more counts. The chain uses TRBV28 and TRBJ1-2; no clear D. Trimming left V 3 bases short and J 8 bases short, with 7 bases between. From germline, CDR1 is MDHEN and CDR2 SYDVKM. The CDR3 length is 11 residues. CDR3 in DNA: TGTGCCAGCAGTTTCGTGAGCGGCTACACCTTC. Its translation: CASSFVSGYTF.

This clonotype appeared many times. The gene calls are TRBV20-1 and TRBJ2-3; TRBD2 matches 10 bases. From germline, CDR1 is DFQATT and CDR2 SNEGSKA (reference sequence). V lost 1 base to trimming and J lost 2 bases; unmatched junction nucleotides: 12. CDR3 length: 18 residues. CDR3 residues: CSARAPLRLAGLTDTQYF. For the CDR3, the DNA is TGCAGTGCTAGAGCACCTCTTCGACTAGCGGGCCTCACAGATACGCAGTATTTT.

A few counts support this clonotype. This chain uses TRBV20-1 with TRBJ2-1; D gene ambiguous. The CDR3 runs to 12 residues. The V end was cut by 1 base, the J end by 3 bases, with 4 bases between. Germline CDR1 reads DFQATT; CDR2 reads SNEGSKA (reference sequence). CDR3: CSARGYYNEQFF. CDR3 DNA: TGCAGTGCTAGAGGTTACTACAATGAGCAGTTCTTC.

This clonotype was recorded many times. V gene TRBV30 combines with J gene TRBJ2-7; D uncertain. V lost 2 bases and J lost 3, with 14 bases in between. The germline gives CDR1 GTSNPN, CDR2 SVGIG (reference sequence). The CDR3 contains 14 residues. The CDR3 reads CAWSHGPGLYEQYF. The CDR3 DNA sequence: TGTGCCTGGAGTCATGGCCCAGGCCTCTACGAGCAGTACTTC.

The table lists this clonotype with many counts. This sequence joins TRBV6-1 and TRBJ2-1; TRBD2 is a possible D gene (6 bases). CDR1 MNHNS and CDR2 SASEGT come from the germline V gene. This CDR3 has 14 amino acids. V was trimmed by 6 bases and J by 8 bases, leaving 17 bases between them. Here the CDR3 reads CASRIAEGRHEQFF. In DNA, the CDR3 is TGTGCCAGCAGAATTGCGGAGGGCCGGCATGAGCAGTTCTTC.